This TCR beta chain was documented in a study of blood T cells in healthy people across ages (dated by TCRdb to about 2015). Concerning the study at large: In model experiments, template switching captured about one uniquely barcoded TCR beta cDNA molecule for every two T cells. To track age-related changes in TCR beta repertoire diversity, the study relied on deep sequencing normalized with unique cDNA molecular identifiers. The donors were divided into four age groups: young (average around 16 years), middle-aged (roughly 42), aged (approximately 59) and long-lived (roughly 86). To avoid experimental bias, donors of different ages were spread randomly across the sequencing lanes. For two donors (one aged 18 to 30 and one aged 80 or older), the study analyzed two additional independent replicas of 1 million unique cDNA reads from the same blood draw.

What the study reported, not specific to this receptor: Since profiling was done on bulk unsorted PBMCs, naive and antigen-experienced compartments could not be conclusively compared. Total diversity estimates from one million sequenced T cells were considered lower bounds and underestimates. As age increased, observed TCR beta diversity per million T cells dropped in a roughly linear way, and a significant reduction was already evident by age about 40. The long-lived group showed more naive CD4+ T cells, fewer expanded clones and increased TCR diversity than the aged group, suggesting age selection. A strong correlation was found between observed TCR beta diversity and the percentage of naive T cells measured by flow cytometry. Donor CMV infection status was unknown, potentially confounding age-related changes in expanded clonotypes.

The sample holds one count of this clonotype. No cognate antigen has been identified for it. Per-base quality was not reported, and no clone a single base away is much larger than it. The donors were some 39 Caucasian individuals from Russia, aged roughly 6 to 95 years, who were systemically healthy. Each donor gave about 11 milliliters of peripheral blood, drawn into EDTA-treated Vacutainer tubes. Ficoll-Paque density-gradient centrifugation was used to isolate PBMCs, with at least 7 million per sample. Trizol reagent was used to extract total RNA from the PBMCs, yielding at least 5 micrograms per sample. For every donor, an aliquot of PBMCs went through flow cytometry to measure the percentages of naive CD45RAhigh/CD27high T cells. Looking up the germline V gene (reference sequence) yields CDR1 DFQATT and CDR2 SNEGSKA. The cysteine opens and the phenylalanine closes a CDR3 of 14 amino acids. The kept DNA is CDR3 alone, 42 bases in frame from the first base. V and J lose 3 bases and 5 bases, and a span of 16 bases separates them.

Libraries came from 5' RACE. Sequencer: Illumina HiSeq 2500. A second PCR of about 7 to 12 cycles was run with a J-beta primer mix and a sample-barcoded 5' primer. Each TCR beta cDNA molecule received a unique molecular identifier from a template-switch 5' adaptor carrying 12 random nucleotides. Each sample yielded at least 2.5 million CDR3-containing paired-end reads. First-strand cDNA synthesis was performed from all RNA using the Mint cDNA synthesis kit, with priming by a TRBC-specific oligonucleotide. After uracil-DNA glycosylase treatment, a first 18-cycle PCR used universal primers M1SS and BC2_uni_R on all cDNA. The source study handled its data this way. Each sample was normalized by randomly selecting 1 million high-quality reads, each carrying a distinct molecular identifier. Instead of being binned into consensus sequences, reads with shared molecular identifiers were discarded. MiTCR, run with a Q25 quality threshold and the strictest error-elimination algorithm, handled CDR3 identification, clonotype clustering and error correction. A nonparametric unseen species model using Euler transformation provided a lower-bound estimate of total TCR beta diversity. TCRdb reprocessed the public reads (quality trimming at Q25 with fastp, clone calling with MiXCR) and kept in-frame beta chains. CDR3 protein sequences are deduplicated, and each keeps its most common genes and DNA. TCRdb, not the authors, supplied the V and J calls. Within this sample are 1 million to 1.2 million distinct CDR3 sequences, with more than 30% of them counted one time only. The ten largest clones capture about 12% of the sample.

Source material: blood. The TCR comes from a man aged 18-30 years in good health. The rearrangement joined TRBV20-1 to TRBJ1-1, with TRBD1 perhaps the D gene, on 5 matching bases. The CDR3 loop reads CSARRLAGTTEAFF. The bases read TGCAGTGCTAGGAGGTTGGCAGGGACTACTGAAGCTTTCTTT.